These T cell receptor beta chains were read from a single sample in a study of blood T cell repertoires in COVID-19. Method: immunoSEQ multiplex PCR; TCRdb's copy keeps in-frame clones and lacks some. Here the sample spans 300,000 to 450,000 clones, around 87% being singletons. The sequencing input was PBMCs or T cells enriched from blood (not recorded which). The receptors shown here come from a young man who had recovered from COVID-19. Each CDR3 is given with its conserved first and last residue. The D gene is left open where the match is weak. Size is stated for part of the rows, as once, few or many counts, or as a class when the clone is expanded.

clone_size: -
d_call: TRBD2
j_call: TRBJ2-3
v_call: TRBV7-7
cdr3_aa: CASSLGLAGGSDTQYF
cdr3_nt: TGTGCCAGCAGCTTGGGACTAGCTGGAGGGTCTGATACGCAGTATTTT

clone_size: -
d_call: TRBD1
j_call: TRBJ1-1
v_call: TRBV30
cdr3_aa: CAWGTGGGTEAFF
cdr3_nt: TGTGCCTGGGGAACAGGGGGCGGCACTGAAGCTTTCTTT

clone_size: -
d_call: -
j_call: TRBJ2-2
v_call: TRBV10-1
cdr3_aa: CASSEGRGFAGELFF
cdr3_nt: TGCGCCAGCAGTGAAGGCAGGGGATTCGCCGGGGAGCTGTTTTTT

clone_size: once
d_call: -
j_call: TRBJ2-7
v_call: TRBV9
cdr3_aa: CASSPGGWDYEQYF
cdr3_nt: TGTGCCAGCAGCCCAGGAGGGTGGGACTACGAGCAGTACTTC

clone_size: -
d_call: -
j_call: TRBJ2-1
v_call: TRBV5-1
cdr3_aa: CASSLDNAGAEQFF
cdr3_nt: TGCGCCAGCAGCTTAGATAACGCAGGTGCTGAGCAGTTCTTC

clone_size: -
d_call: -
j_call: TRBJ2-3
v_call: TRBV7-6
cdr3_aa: CASSSTAGFTDTQYF
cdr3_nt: TGTGCCAGCAGCTCTACTGCGGGGTTCACAGATACGCAGTATTTT

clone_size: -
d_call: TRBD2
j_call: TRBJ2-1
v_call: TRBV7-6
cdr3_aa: CASSLGRGANEQFF
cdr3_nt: TGTGCCAGCAGCTTGGGGCGGGGGGCCAATGAGCAGTTCTTC

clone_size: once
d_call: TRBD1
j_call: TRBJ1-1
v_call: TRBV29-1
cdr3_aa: CSVLRRTGGYREAFF
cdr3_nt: TGCAGCGTCTTGCGCCGGACAGGGGGGTATCGTGAAGCTTTCTTT

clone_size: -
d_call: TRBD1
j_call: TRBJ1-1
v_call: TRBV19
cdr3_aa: CASRNRGQDTEAFF
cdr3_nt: TGTGCCAGTAGAAACAGGGGGCAGGACACTGAAGCTTTCTTT

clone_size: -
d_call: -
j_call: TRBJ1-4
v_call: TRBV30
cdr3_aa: CASNRGVGREKLFF
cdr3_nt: TGTGCCTCGAACCGGGGGGTTGGCAGGGAAAAACTGTTTTTT

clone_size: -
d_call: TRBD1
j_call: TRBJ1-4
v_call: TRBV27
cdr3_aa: CASSPRTGGDEKLFF
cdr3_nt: TGTGCCAGCAGTCCGAGGACAGGGGGGGATGAAAAACTGTTTTTT

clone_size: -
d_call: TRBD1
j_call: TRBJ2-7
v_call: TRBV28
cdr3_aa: CASNTGGIYEQYF
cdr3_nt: TGTGCCAGCAACACAGGGGGGATCTACGAGCAGTACTTC

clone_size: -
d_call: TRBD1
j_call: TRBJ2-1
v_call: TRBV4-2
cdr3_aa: CASSQDRQGYEQFF
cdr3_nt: TGTGCCAGCAGCCAAGACCGACAGGGTTATGAGCAGTTCTTC

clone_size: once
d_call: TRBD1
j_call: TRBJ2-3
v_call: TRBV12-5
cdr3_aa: CASGLGQGGPDTQYF
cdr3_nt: TGTGCTAGTGGTTTGGGACAGGGGGGCCCAGATACGCAGTATTTT

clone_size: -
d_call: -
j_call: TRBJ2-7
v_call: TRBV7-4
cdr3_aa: CASSYHDRQVGREQYF
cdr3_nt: TGTGCCAGCAGTTACCATGACAGACAGGTCGGTCGCGAGCAGTACTTC

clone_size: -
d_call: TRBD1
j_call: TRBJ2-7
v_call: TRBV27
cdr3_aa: CASSLTGGFSEQYF
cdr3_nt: TGTGCCAGCAGTTTGACAGGGGGTTTTAGCGAGCAGTACTTC

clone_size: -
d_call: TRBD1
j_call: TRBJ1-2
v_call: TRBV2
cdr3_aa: CASSEGDRTTGYTF
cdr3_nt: TGTGCCAGCAGTGAGGGGGACAGAACAACCGGCTACACCTTC